Below are 10 T cell receptor beta chains sequenced from a single sample in a study of blood T cell repertoires in COVID-19. Assay used: immunoSEQ multiplex PCR; TCRdb lists only in-frame clones, some missing. The top ten clones hold about 2.2% of a sample with 90,000 to 130,000 clones, about 88% of them seen once. Sequencing input: peripheral blood. The receptor source for this set is a human donor in a cohort sampled during active COVID-19.

The chain has TRBV7-9 and TRBJ1-3; D might be TRBD1 (5 bases). The CDR3 has 15 amino acids. The germline gives CDR1 SEHNR, CDR2 FQNEAQ (reference sequence). Trimming pared 2 bases from V and 6 bases from J, leaving 14 bases between. CDR3 in DNA: TGTGCCAGCAGCTTACCAGGGCTAGGGGAAAACACCATATATTTT. Translation gives CASSLPGLGENTIYF.

The chain has TRBV6-2 or TRBV6-3 and TRBJ2-7; the D gene is possibly TRBD2 (5 bases). This CDR3 is built from 12 residues. V gave up 5 bases and J gave up 3 bases, with 8 bases separating them. CDR1 is MNHEY, CDR2 SVGEGT, per germline. CDR3 amino acids: CASSAGVYEQYF. The CDR3, as DNA: TGTGCCAGCAGTGCCGGGGTCTACGAGCAGTACTTC.

The chain carries TRBV4-2 and TRBJ1-1; D gene ambiguous. V lost 0 bases and J lost 3, with 14 bases in between. CDR3 length: 16 residues. The germline CDR1 and CDR2 sequences are LGHNA and YNFKEQ. CDR3 sequence: CASSQDGRGVDTEAFF. Here the CDR3 DNA reads TGTGCCAGCAGCCAAGATGGCCGCGGGGTAGACACTGAAGCTTTCTTT.

The genes are TRBV27 and TRBJ1-6; no clear D. The germline V and J ends were trimmed by 2 bases and 0 bases, with 8 bases remaining between them. This CDR3 is 16 amino acids long. The germline gives CDR1 MNHEY, CDR2 SMNVEV (reference sequence). Here the CDR3 DNA reads TGTGCCAGCAGTTTAGTTTGGAGCTCCTATAATTCACCCCTCCACTTT. This sequence encodes CASSLVWSSYNSPLHF.

The chain is built from TRBV25-1 and TRBJ2-7; 9 bases fit TRBD2. The CDR3 loop spans 13 amino acids. In germline, CDR1 is MGHDK, CDR2 SYGVNS. V lost 6 bases to trimming and J lost 6 bases; unmatched junction nucleotides: 6. CDR3 residues: CASSGTSPTEQYF. The CDR3 region has the DNA TGTGCCAGCAGCGGGACTAGCCCCACCGAGCAGTACTTC.

The chain employs TRBV6-6 and TRBJ1-2; the D gene is possibly TRBD1 (6 bases). CDR1 and CDR2 (germline): MNHNY, SVGAGI (reference sequence). The CDR3 is made up of 14 amino acids. V dropped 7 bases and J dropped 4 bases, with 16 bases sitting between them. The CDR3 DNA reads TGTGCCAGCACCACCAGGGGTGGAGCCTATGGCTACACCTTC. This gives the protein CASTTRGGAYGYTF.

This chain links TRBV7-9 with TRBJ2-7, with 10 bases that match TRBD2. There are 16 residues in the CDR3. Trimming removed 0 bases from V and 3 bases from J; junction bases left unmatched: 5. Germline lookup yields CDR1 SEHNR and CDR2 FQNEAQ (reference sequence). In DNA form, the CDR3 reads TGTGCCAGCAGCTTAGCGGGGTCTAGCGGGAGCTACGAGCAGTACTTC. Residues: CASSLAGSSGSYEQYF.

The gene calls are TRBV2 and TRBJ2-7, with D perhaps matching TRBD2 (6 bases). Germline CDR1 and CDR2: SNHLY and FYNNEI. Deletions cut 2 bases from V and 3 bases from J, with 17 bases between. The CDR3 length is 16 residues. CDR3 sequence reads: CASSERVAGRDYEQYF. For the CDR3, the DNA is TGTGCCAGCAGTGAAAGGGTCGCGGGGCGAGACTACGAGCAGTACTTC.

The chain employs TRBV4-2 and TRBJ2-3; TRBD2 agrees at 7 bases. The trim removed 0 bases at V and 0 bases at J, leaving 6 bases unmatched. Per germline, CDR1 LGHNA and CDR2 YNFKEQ. The CDR3 length is 17 residues. CDR3 coding DNA: TGTGCCAGCAGCCAAGACTTGGGAGGGGCCAGCACAGATACGCAGTATTTT. It is translated as CASSQDLGGASTDTQYF.

This rearrangement joins TRBV7-8 to TRBJ2-3; TRBD1 matches 9 bases. J gave up 0 bases and V 4 bases, and 5 bases lay outside the gene matches. From germline, CDR1 is SGHVS and CDR2 FQNEAQ. This CDR3 comprises 16 residues. The CDR3 nucleotides read TGTGCCAGCAGCTCCGGGACAGGGTTTAGCACAGATACGCAGTATTTT. Its translation: CASSSGTGFSTDTQYF.